These 18 T cell receptor beta chains share one sample of origin, sequenced in a study of shared clonotypes between healthy human individuals. The data were produced by immunoSEQ multiplex PCR, yet TCRdb's version contains in-frame clones alone and is incomplete. The sample lists about 1 million clones, about 76% occurring once. Sequenced: memory CD4+ T cells sorted from blood. As to subset: CD45RA-negative fraction. These receptors all stem from a man aged 18-30 years in good health.

The chain is built from TRBV2 and TRBJ1-4; TRBD1 matches at 11 bases. Germline CDR1 is SNHLY and CDR2 is FYNNEI. This CDR3 comprises 17 residues. With 5 bases clipped from V and 3 bases from J, the junction kept 8 bases outside the gene matches. As DNA, the CDR3 is TGTGCCAGCAGTATAGGACAGGGGGCTCGGGCTAATGAAAAACTGTTTTTT. Its translation: CASSIGQGARANEKLFF.

This clone was counted a few times. This rearrangement joins TRBV5-3 to TRBJ1-1, with 8 positions matching TRBD1. TRBV5-3 is classed as an ORF, of uncertain function. V shed 2 bases, J shed 1 base, and the junction held 4 bases outside the gene matches. The CDR3 length is 15 residues. CDR3 amino acids: CARSFRGQGNTEAFF. The CDR3 nucleotides read TGTGCCAGAAGCTTCCGTGGACAGGGGAACACTGAAGCTTTCTTT.

This clone came up once. The V and J genes are TRBV7-6 and TRBJ2-2; D gene unclear. Trimming stripped 6 bases from V and 4 bases from J, with 12 bases between. The length of the CDR3 is 14 residues. Germline CDR1 and CDR2: SGHVS and FNYEAQ. CDR3 DNA sequence: TGTGCCAGCAGTCAAAATACGGGCACCGGGGAGCTGTTTTTT. This encodes CASSQNTGTGELFF.

This sequence joins TRBV5-1 and TRBJ2-1; no firm D call. CDR3 length equals 14 residues. The V gene's germline CDR1 is SGHRS and CDR2 YFSETQ. V gave up 1 base and J gave up 0 bases, with 5 bases separating them. The CDR3 nucleotides are TGCGCCAGCAGCTTGTTGAACTCCTACAATGAGCAGTTCTTC. Its translation is CASSLLNSYNEQFF.

CDR3 nucleotide sequence: TGCGCCAGCAGCCAAGATATGTTAGGGTATGAGCGCTACACCTTC. Its translation: CASSQDMLGYERYTF. V is TRBV4-3 and J is TRBJ1-2; D is undetermined. The CDR3 consists of 15 residues. Germline V gives CDR1 LGHNA, CDR2 YSLEER. The ends were cut back, 0 bases at V and 9 bases at J, with 17 bases in the middle.

This clone has only a few counts. The CDR3 reads CASSIVLSENQPQHF. The CDR3 bases are TGTGCCAGTAGTATAGTTCTTTCGGAAAATCAGCCCCAGCATTTT. V is TRBV19 and J is TRBJ1-5; unclear D gene. Trimming removed 1 base at V and 4 bases at J, with 11 bases between. Germline V gene lookup returns CDR1 LNHDA and CDR2 SQIVND (reference sequence). This CDR3 has 15 residues.

The rearrangement uses TRBV19 and TRBJ1-6; no clear D. Germline CDR1 and CDR2: LNHDA and SQIVND (reference sequence). Trimming pared 6 bases from V and 0 bases from J, leaving 9 bases between. The CDR3 is 15 residues long. The DNA of the CDR3 is TGTGCCAGTAGCCTCACGAGCTCCTATAATTCACCCCTCCACTTT. Its protein product is CASSLTSSYNSPLHF.

V gene TRBV7-6 combines with J gene TRBJ2-7; 10 positions match TRBD1. Looked up from germline, CDR1 is SGHVS and CDR2 is FNYEAQ. The CDR3 is 14 residues long. The V gene end was trimmed by 5 bases and the J gene end by 4 bases; junction bases not matched to a gene: 5. Here the CDR3 reads CASSITGQGYEQYF. DNA for the CDR3: TGTGCCAGCAGCATTACGGGACAGGGGTACGAGCAGTACTTC.

The J gene is TRBJ2-3, the V gene TRBV14, with a weak D call TRBD1 (7 bases). The ends were cut back, 3 bases at V and 6 bases at J, with 19 bases in the middle. The germline V gene has CDR1 SGHDN and CDR2 FVKESK. CDR3 length: 16 amino acids. CDR3 in amino acids: CASSHGGTAPSDTQYF. Written as DNA, the CDR3 is TGTGCCAGCAGCCACGGCGGGACAGCTCCTTCGGATACGCAGTATTTT. The variable domain in full, with the rest retrieved from reference TRBV14 and TRBJ2-3, is EAGVTQFPSHSVIEKGQTVTLRCDPISGHDNLYWYRRVMGKEIKFLLHFVKESKQDESGMPNNRFLAERTGGTYSTLKVQPAELEDSGVYFCASSHGGTAPSDTQYFGPGTRLTVL.

The V and J genes are TRBV11-3 and TRBJ1-1; no clear D. The germline V gene encodes CDR1 SGHNT and CDR2 YENEEA. This CDR3 region has 11 residues. The V and J ends lost 3 bases and 8 bases respectively, with 7 bases between them. CDR3: CASSFGREAFF. DNA of the CDR3: TGTGCCAGCAGCTTTGGGAGGGAAGCTTTCTTT. The full variable domain, rest sourced from reference TRBV11-3 and TRBJ1-1, is EAGVVQSPRYKIIEKKQPVAFWCNPISGHNTLYWYLQNLGQGPELLIRYENEEAVDDSQLPKDRFSAERLKGVDSTLKIQPAELGDSAVYLCASSFGREAFFGQGTRLTVV.

Only one count was recorded for this clone. This chain connects TRBV9 to TRBJ2-2; 8 bases match TRBD1. The CDR3 runs to 15 residues. In germline, CDR1 is SGDLS, CDR2 YYNGEE. V lost 4 bases and J lost 7; bases outside the gene matches: 9. This chain's CDR3 is CASSLRTGKGGELFF. DNA of the CDR3: TGTGCCAGCAGCCTCCGGACAGGGAAGGGCGGGGAGCTGTTTTTT.

The chain recombines TRBV6-5 with TRBJ1-2; perhaps TRBD1 as D (6 bases). This CDR3 region has 12 residues. Trimming pared 8 bases from V and 4 bases from J, leaving 11 bases between. The germline CDR1 and CDR2 sequences are MNHEY and SVGAGI. In DNA, the CDR3 is TGTGCCAGCCGGGACATCCCCTATGGCTACACCTTC. Translating gives CASRDIPYGYTF.

The chain recombines TRBV5-1 with TRBJ2-3, with D unresolved. Germline-derived CDR1 and CDR2 are SGHRS and YFSETQ. V lost 0 bases and J 2 bases, leaving 7 bases between the germline ends. The CDR3 consists of 14 residues. The CDR3 protein is CASSLGDLTDTQYF. CDR3 sequence (DNA): TGCGCCAGCAGCTTGGGCGACCTCACAGATACGCAGTATTTT.

The CDR3 DNA follows: TGCGCCAGCAGCTTTGGGACAGGGGGAAACACCATATATTTT. Translated, it gives CASSFGTGGNTIYF. This chain links TRBV5-1 with TRBJ1-3, with 9 positions matching TRBD1. With V trimmed by 2 bases and J by 4 bases, 1 base remained unmatched. The CDR3 is made up of 14 amino acids. Per germline, CDR1 SGHRS and CDR2 YFSETQ.

This clone was seen more than once but under ten times. The chain joins TRBV7-9 to TRBJ1-5; D is ambiguous. CDR1 SEHNR and CDR2 FQNEAQ come from the germline V gene (reference sequence). Trimming shortened V by 3 bases and J by 4 bases, and 10 bases separated the two germline ends. The CDR3 has 14 residues. The DNA for the CDR3 is TGTGCCAGCAGCTTTTCGACTGCGAATCAGCCCCAGCATTTT. This sequence encodes CASSFSTANQPQHF.

This clone has a single count. The chain has TRBV29-1 and TRBJ2-5; 8 bases agree with TRBD2. The J call may be faulty, since TRBJ2-7 better matches the DNA end. Germline V gene sequence: CDR1 SQVTM, CDR2 ANQGSEA. The CDR3 loop spans 13 amino acids. The CDR3 bases are TGCAGCGTTGAATCTGCGGGAGGAACCGAGCAGTACTTC. Protein sequence: CSVESAGGTEQYF.

J is TRBJ2-1 and V is TRBV10-2; TRBD2 aligns across 10 bases. The CDR3 is 14 amino acids. CDR1 WSHSY and CDR2 SAAADI come from the germline V gene. Trimming at V came to 3 bases and at J to 9 bases, leaving 5 bases not matched to a gene. The CDR3 loop is CASSEAGGHFEQFF. CDR3 DNA: TGCGCCAGCAGTGAAGCGGGAGGGCATTTTGAGCAGTTCTTC.

This chain uses TRBV29-1 with TRBJ1-1; TRBD1 matches 7 bases. This CDR3 spans 14 amino acids. In germline, CDR1 is SQVTM, CDR2 ANQGSEA. Unmatched junction bases numbered 8, after V lost 7 bases and J lost 0 bases. CDR3 amino acids: CSALDRFLNTEAFF. The CDR3 coding sequence is TGCAGCGCCCTGGACAGGTTCTTGAACACTGAAGCTTTCTTT.